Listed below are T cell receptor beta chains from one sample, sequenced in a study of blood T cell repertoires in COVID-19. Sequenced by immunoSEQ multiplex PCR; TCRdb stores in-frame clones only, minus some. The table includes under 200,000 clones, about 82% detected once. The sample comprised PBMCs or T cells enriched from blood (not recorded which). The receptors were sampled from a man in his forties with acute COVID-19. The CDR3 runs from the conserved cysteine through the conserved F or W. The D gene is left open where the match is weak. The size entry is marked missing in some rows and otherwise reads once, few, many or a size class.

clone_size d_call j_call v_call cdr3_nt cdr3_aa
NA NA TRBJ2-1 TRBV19 TGTGCCAGTAGTAATTCAGGGTTCTCCTACAATGAGCAGTTCTTC CASSNSGFSYNEQFF
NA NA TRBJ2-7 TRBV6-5 TGTGCCAGCAGCCTTGGACTACACTCCTACGAGCAGTACTTC CASSLGLHSYEQYF
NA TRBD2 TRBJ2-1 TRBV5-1 TGCGCCAGCAGCCCGGGCGCGGCTAGCGGGAGCTATGAGCAGTTCTTC CASSPGAASGSYEQFF
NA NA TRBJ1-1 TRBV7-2 TGTGCCAGCAGCATCGGGGGGTCCGCTGAAGCTTTCTTT CASSIGGSAEAFF
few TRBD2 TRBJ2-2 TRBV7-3 TGTGCCAGCAGCTTCACTAGCGGGACCCGCCGCACCGGGGAGCTGTTTTTT CASSFTSGTRRTGELFF
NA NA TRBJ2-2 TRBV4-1 TGCGCCAGCAGCCAAGAGGGTCGGGGGAACACCGGGGAGCTGTTTTTT CASSQEGRGNTGELFF
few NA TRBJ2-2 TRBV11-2 TGTGCCAGCAGCTTGGCCGGGTCCGGGGAGCTGTTTTTT CASSLAGSGELFF
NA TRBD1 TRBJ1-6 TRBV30 TGTGCCTGGACTCACGACAGGGGTTCACCCCTCCACTTT CAWTHDRGSPLHF
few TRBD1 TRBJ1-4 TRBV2 TGTGCCAGCAGTGGAACAGACAGGGGGAGGGAAAAACTGTTTTTT CASSGTDRGREKLFF
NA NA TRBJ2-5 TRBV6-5 TGTGCCAGCAGACTAATGGCCCAAGAGACCCAGTACTTC CASRLMAQETQYF
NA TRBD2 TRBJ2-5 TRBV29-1 TGCAGCGTTGCCCCTAGCGGGAGGGCCGGGACCCAGTACTTC CSVAPSGRAGTQYF
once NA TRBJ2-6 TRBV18 TGTGCCAGCACTGCTAACGGGGCCAACGTCCTGACTTTC CASTANGANVLTF
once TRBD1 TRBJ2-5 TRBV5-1 TGCGCCAGCAGCCCAGGGACAGGAGAAGAGACCCAGTACTTC CASSPGTGEETQYF
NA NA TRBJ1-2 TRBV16 TGTGCCAGCAGCCAATCGGAGGGTGGCTACACCTTC CASSQSEGGYTF
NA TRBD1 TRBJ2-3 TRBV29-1 TGCAGCGTTGAAGATTGTTTTCCTCAGGGGGCCTCGGGTCGCGGGGGCACAGATACGCAGTATTTT CSVEDCFPQGASGRGGTDTQYF
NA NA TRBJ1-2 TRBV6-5 TGTGCCAGCAGTACACGCGGGGGAAGTGCCTACACCTTC CASSTRGGSAYTF
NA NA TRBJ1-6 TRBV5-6 TGTGCCAGCAGCCTATACTCAGGGGCGGGTAATTCACCCCTCCACTTT CASSLYSGAGNSPLHF
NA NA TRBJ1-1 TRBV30 TGTGCCCTTCAGGGAAAGTTGAACACTGAAGCTTTCTTT CALQGKLNTEAFF
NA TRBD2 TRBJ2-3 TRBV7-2 TGTGCCAGCAGCTTCTTAGCGGGAGTCGCAGATACGCAGTATTTT CASSFLAGVADTQYF
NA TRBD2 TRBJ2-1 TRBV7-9 TGTGCCAGCAGCCCCAATAGCGGGAGGTTCGATGAGCAGTTCTTC CASSPNSGRFDEQFF
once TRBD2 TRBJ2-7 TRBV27 TGTGCCAGCAGCATCGGGACTAGCGGGAGCTACGAGCAGTACTTC CASSIGTSGSYEQYF
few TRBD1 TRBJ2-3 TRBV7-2 TGTGCCAGCAGCTCAAGGGGCAGGGGGCAAAGGGCAGATACGCAGTATTTT CASSSRGRGQRADTQYF
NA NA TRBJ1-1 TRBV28 TGTGCCAGCACCTTATATGGCAGGGTCACTGAAGCTTTCTTT CASTLYGRVTEAFF
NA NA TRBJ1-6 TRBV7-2 TGTGCCAGCAGCCAACGAAGGGACAATTATTCACCCCTCCACTTT CASSQRRDNYSPLHF
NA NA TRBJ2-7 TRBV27 TGTGCCAGCAGACTCCAAGGGGGGGAGGGGTCCTACGAGCAGTACTTC CASRLQGGEGSYEQYF
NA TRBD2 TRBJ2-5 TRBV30 TGTGCCTGGAGTTCTAGCGGGAGATCGGAGACCCAGTACTTC CAWSSSGRSETQYF
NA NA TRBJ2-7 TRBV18 TGTGCCAGCTCACCAGGCCCTTTAGGGGCGGACGAGCAGTACTTC CASSPGPLGADEQYF
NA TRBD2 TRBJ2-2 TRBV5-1 TGCGCCAGCAGCTTTTCCCTAGCGGGAGCCCCCGGGGAGCTGTTTTTT CASSFSLAGAPGELFF
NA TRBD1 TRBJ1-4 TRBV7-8 TGTGCCAGCAGGAGACGGCCGGGACAGTGGGTAGAAAAACTGTTTTTT CASRRRPGQWVEKLFF
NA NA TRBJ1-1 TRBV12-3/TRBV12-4 TGTGCCAGCAGCCGGACACCCCTTGAAGCTTTCTTT CASSRTPLEAFF
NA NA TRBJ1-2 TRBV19 TGTGCCAGTAGTATAAACAGGATAAATGGCTACACCTTC CASSINRINGYTF
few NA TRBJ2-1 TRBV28 TGTGCCAGCAGTTCCCCGGGCAATGAGCAGTTCTTC CASSSPGNEQFF
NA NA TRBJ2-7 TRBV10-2 TGCGCCAGCAGGGGTCTTAGTCAGCGGACGAGCTCCTACGAGCAGTACTTC CASRGLSQRTSSYEQYF
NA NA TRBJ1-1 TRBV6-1 TGTGCCAGCAGTGAAAACGGAGGAACTGAAGCTTTCTTT CASSENGGTEAFF
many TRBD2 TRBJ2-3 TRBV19 TGTGCCAGTAGTATGGGGGGAGGGGCAGATACGCAGTATTTT CASSMGGGADTQYF
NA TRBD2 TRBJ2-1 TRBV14 TGTGCCAGCAGCCAGGGCGGGAGTATCTACAATGAGCAGTTCTTC CASSQGGSIYNEQFF
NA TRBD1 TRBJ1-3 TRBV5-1 TGCGCCAGCAGTGGGAAACAGGGGTCTGGAAACACCATATATTTT CASSGKQGSGNTIYF
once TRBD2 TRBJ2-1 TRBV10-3 TGTGCCATCAGAGGTAGCGGGAGATACAATGAGCAGTTCTTC CAIRGSGRYNEQFF
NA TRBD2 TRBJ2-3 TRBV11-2 TGTGCCAGCTCACCCTCCCATATGCGGGAGACGCAGTATTTT CASSPSHMRETQYF